This T cell receptor (beta chain) was recorded in a study of regulatory T cells in long-lasting Graves disease. iRepertoire HTBI primers and Arm-PCR of CDR3 regions built TCR beta libraries. Using its own MiXCR run on the multiplex PCR reads, TCRdb lists one record per CDR3 protein. The profile shows roughly 560,000 distinct CDR3 sequences, about 12% of them singletons. Documented time point: newly diagnosed GD, antithyroid drugs for less than 3 months. Extracted RNA from PBMCs served as the source of the TCR library. This clonotype was recorded at least ten times. CDR3 length equals 15 residues. CDR1 and CDR2 from the germline V gene are MNHEY and SMNVEV (reference sequence). V dropped 7 bases and J dropped 6; count of bases not matched to a gene: 9. These data also featured in a second study, about T cells in Graves' hyperthyroidism and ophthalmopathy.

The receptor was derived from a woman aged 25-40 years with Graves disease. Here the sequenced sample was peripheral blood mononuclear cells (PBMCs), taken at new diagnosis, from a patient treated with antithyroid drugs. The chain carries TRBV27 and TRBJ2-3; 11 bases line up with TRBD2. The CDR3 bases are TGTGCCAGCAATCCCCTAGCGGGAGGTTCTGATACGCAGTATTTT. Protein sequence: CASNPLAGGSDTQYF.